This is a list of T cell receptor beta chains from one sample in a study of T cells in Graves' hyperthyroidism and ophthalmopathy. One entry per CDR3 protein results from TCRdb running MiXCR on the multiplex PCR reads. Of around 290,000 distinct CDR3 sequences listed, roughly 14% are singletons. Sequencing was carried out using blood. Every receptor here comes from a young woman with Graves' hyperthyroidism that later progressed to Graves' ophthalmopathy. The CDR3 runs from the conserved cysteine through the conserved F or W. D genes are given only for firm matches. Clone size appears in some rows only: once, few, many, or a class for an expanded clone.

>TRBV7-9|many|TRBJ1-6|.
CASSSEAGYNSPLHF
TGTGCCAGCAGCTCAGAGGCCGGTTATAATTCACCCCTCCACTTT
>TRBV20-1|.|TRBJ2-7|.
CSARSEGYEQYF
TGCAGTGCTAGGTCCGAGGGGTACGAGCAGTACTTC
>TRBV9|many|TRBJ2-1|TRBD2
CASSGGTSGSYNEQFF
TGTGCCAGCAGCGGAGGGACTAGCGGATCCTACAATGAGCAGTTCTTC
>TRBV2|many|TRBJ2-7|.
CASSETGYEQYF
TGTGCCAGCAGTGAAACGGGCTACGAGCAGTACTTC
>TRBV4-3|many|TRBJ1-2|.
CASSQESTGFYGYTF
TGCGCCAGCAGCCAAGAAAGCACAGGGTTCTATGGCTACACCTTC
>TRBV19|many|TRBJ1-5|.
CASTGGQSLYSNQPQHF
TGTGCCAGTACCGGAGGACAGTCTCTCTATAGCAATCAGCCCCAGCATTTT
>TRBV20-1|few|TRBJ2-3|.
CSARDRGTHTQYF
TGCAGTGCTAGAGACAGGGGAACCCATACGCAGTATTTT
>TRBV28|.|TRBJ2-3|TRBD2
CASSLGLAVLQRDTQYF
TGTGCCAGCAGCCTGGGACTAGCGGTTCTACAACGGGATACGCAGTATTTT
>TRBV5-1|many|TRBJ2-5|.
CASSPTTAGETQYF
TGCGCCAGCAGCCCGACGACAGCCGGAGAGACCCAGTACTTC
>TRBV11-2|many|TRBJ2-7|.
CASSFNGYNYEQYF
TGTGCCAGCAGCTTTAATGGCTATAATTACGAGCAGTACTTC
>TRBV25-1|few|TRBJ2-1|TRBD2
CASRLAGGTNEQFF
TGTGCCAGCCGACTAGCGGGAGGGACCAATGAGCAGTTCTTC
>TRBV5-1|many|TRBJ2-1|.
CASSLPATGHNEQFF
TGCGCCAGCAGCTTGCCTGCAACTGGTCACAATGAGCAGTTCTTC
>TRBV7-9|many|TRBJ2-7|TRBD2
CASSLTSGGDEQYF
TGTGCCAGCAGCTTGACTAGCGGGGGGGACGAGCAGTACTTC
>TRBV7-6|many|TRBJ1-1|.
CASSLRGDLAEAFF
TGTGCCAGCAGCTTACGGGGGGATCTGGCGGAGGCTTTCTTT
>TRBV7-9|many|TRBJ2-7|.
CASSLDRGLYEQYF
TGTGCCAGCAGCTTAGATCGAGGACTCTACGAGCAGTACTTC
>TRBV10-3|few|TRBJ2-6|.
CAISEGALPSGANVLTF
TGTGCCATCAGTGAAGGAGCGTTGCCCTCTGGGGCCAACGTCCTGACTTTC
>TRBV24-1|.|TRBJ2-7|.
CATSDFGYEQYF
TGTGCCACCAGTGATTTTGGGTACGAGCAGTACTTC
>TRBV30|many|TRBJ2-7|TRBD2
CAWSDAGAHEQYF
TGTGCCTGGAGTGATGCGGGAGCTCACGAGCAGTACTTC
>TRBV7-3|many|TRBJ2-6|.
CASSFTSGANVLTF
TGTGCCAGCAGCTTTACATCTGGGGCCAACGTCCTGACTTTC
>TRBV6-2/TRBV6-3|many|TRBJ1-5|.
CASSYSPYQPQHF
TGTGCCAGCAGTTACTCCCCGTATCAGCCCCAGCATTTT
>TRBV3-1|many|TRBJ2-7|.
CASSPRQAYEQYF
TGTGCCAGCAGCCCCAGACAGGCCTACGAGCAGTACTTC
>TRBV28|many|TRBJ2-1|.
CASSFGGSGDNEQFF
TGTGCCAGCAGTTTTGGGGGTAGCGGAGACAATGAGCAGTTCTTC
>TRBV4-3|few|TRBJ2-3|.
CASSQDGAATLADTQYF
TGCGCCAGCAGCCAAGATGGAGCAGCCACCCTGGCAGATACGCAGTATTTT
>TRBV6-1|many|TRBJ2-3|.
CASRDSFGTSTDTQYF
TGTGCCAGCAGGGATAGTTTCGGGACTAGCACAGATACGCAGTATTTT
>TRBV27|many|TRBJ2-3|.
CASSDEFSGDTQYF
TGTGCCAGCAGTGATGAGTTCTCAGGAGATACGCAGTATTTT
>TRBV27|many|TRBJ2-6|TRBD1
CASRTGLGANVLTF
TGTGCCAGCAGGACAGGGCTTGGGGCCAACGTCCTGACTTTC
>TRBV7-8|many|TRBJ2-3|TRBD1
CASSIRDRGTDTQYF
TGTGCCAGCAGCATCCGGGACAGAGGAACAGATACGCAGTATTTT
>TRBV20-1|many|TRBJ2-7|TRBD1
CSAALGQGFYEQYF
TGCAGTGCCGCGCTGGGACAGGGTTTCTACGAGCAGTACTTC
>TRBV4-3|many|TRBJ1-1|.
CASSQGQMSYNTEAFF
TGCGCCAGCAGCCAAGGGCAGATGAGTTATAACACTGAAGCTTTCTTT
>TRBV5-5|many|TRBJ2-7|TRBD1
CASSQEGQGYEQYF
TGTGCCAGCAGCCAAGAAGGACAGGGCTACGAGCAGTACTTC
>TRBV19|.|TRBJ2-3|TRBD2
CASSIVLLAGGRTDTQYF
TGTGCCAGTAGTATAGTCCTCCTAGCGGGAGGTCGAACAGATACGCAGTATTTT
>TRBV10-3|many|TRBJ2-5|.
CAISEGSDQETQYF
TGTGCCATCAGTGAGGGGTCAGACCAAGAGACCCAGTACTTC
>TRBV25-1|.|TRBJ2-7|.
CASSDPDSYEQYF
TGTGCCAGCAGTGACCCGGATTCCTACGAGCAGTACTTC
>TRBV7-7|many|TRBJ2-5|.
CASSLGLLETQYF
TGTGCTAGCAGCTTAGGTCTATTGGAGACCCAGTACTTC
>TRBV6-2/TRBV6-3|many|TRBJ2-1|TRBD2
CASRKIAGVAEQFF
TGTGCCAGCCGAAAAATAGCGGGAGTGGCTGAGCAGTTCTTC
>TRBV28|many|TRBJ1-4|TRBD1
CASSHQGATNEKLFF
TGTGCCAGCAGTCACCAGGGGGCAACTAATGAAAAACTGTTTTTT
>TRBV15|.|TRBJ1-5|TRBD1
CATSGDRGNQPQHF
TGTGCCACCAGCGGGGACAGGGGCAATCAGCCCCAGCATTTT
>TRBV2|many|TRBJ1-2|.
CASSEVANYGYTF
TGTGCCAGCAGTGAAGTTGCAAACTATGGCTACACCTTC
>TRBV4-2|few|TRBJ2-1|TRBD1
CASSQPQGVTYNEQFF
TGTGCCAGCAGCCAACCCCAGGGGGTAACCTACAATGAGCAGTTCTTC
>TRBV7-9|.|TRBJ2-3|.
CASSLASDTQYF
TGTGCCAGCAGCTTAGCTTCTGATACGCAGTATTTT
>TRBV4-1|.|TRBJ1-4|.
CASSQDYTDLIEKLFF
TGTGCCAGCAGCCAAGATTATACAGACCTCATTGAAAAACTGTTTTTT
>TRBV11-1|many|TRBJ2-5|TRBD2
CASSPGLAGGETQYF
TGTGCCAGCAGCCCCGGACTAGCGGGAGGGGAGACCCAGTACTTC
>TRBV7-8|many|TRBJ2-3|.
CASSPDLLGNPLADTQYF
TGTGCCAGCAGCCCAGATCTACTCGGGAATCCTCTTGCAGATACGCAGTATTTT
>TRBV4-1|.|TRBJ2-7|.
CASSQEGNSAYEQYF
TGCGCCAGCAGCCAAGAAGGTAACAGTGCCTACGAGCAGTACTTC
>TRBV10-3|many|TRBJ2-3|.
CAIRDSTDTQYF
TGTGCCATCAGGGACAGCACAGATACGCAGTATTTT
>TRBV3-1|many|TRBJ1-2|.
CASSQVGGLGGYTF
TGTGCCAGCAGCCAGGTTGGAGGGTTGGGTGGCTACACCTTC
>TRBV12-3/TRBV12-4|.|TRBJ2-3|.
CASRGQSSTDTQYF
TGTGCCAGCAGAGGACAGTCGAGCACAGATACGCAGTATTTT
>TRBV5-6|many|TRBJ2-5|.
CASSSSGEETQYF
TGTGCCAGCAGCTCCTCCGGGGAAGAGACCCAGTACTTC
>TRBV18|many|TRBJ1-4|.
CASSKGATNEKLFF
TGTGCCAGCTCTAAGGGTGCAACTAATGAAAAACTGTTTTTT
>TRBV6-2/TRBV6-3|many|TRBJ2-1|TRBD2
CASGTTSGEQFF
TGTGCCAGCGGCACTACTAGCGGTGAGCAGTTCTTC
>TRBV12-3/TRBV12-4|many|TRBJ1-6|.
CASSLDRVKSPLHF
TGTGCCAGCAGTTTAGACAGGGTAAAGTCACCCCTCCACTTT
>TRBV18|many|TRBJ2-7|TRBD2
CASSPPGLAGRAYEQYF
TGTGCCAGCTCACCACCGGGCCTAGCGGGTAGGGCCTACGAGCAGTACTTC